This T cell receptor (beta chain) was retrieved from a study of shared clonotypes between healthy human individuals. For this clone: Its antigen remains unidentified.

Produced via immunoSEQ multiplex PCR; TCRdb's table is partial and in-frame only. The table shows more than 400,000 clones, with around 85% occurring only once. Notes on the study in general: Since donors were few, the genetic and exposure-history diversity represented was limited. Exclusively blood specimens were collected; tissue repertoires likely differ.

Everyone who donated was a Caucasian adult who lived in Nashville, Tennessee. The germline V gene has CDR1 SSHAT and CDR2 FNYEAQ (reference sequence). V shed 1 base, J shed 8 bases, and the junction held 5 bases outside the gene matches. The CDR3 is 16 amino acids. V is TRBV7-7 and J is TRBJ2-1; 13 bases line up with TRBD2. The sequenced sample was PBMCs. The source is a woman aged 40 to 50 in good health. Some clones in this sample may be carry-over from other donors' samples. CDR3 protein: CASSLGLAGGWDEQFF. The CDR3 DNA follows: TGTGCCAGCAGCTTAGGACTAGCGGGAGGCTGGGATGAGCAGTTCTTC.